This T cell receptor beta chain appears in the sequencing data of a study of blood T cell repertoires in COVID-19. The overall study: The study drew acute and convalescent COVID-19 samples from the United States, Italy and Spain.

Germline assignment: CDR1 KGHSH and CDR2 LQKENI. The ends were cut back, 4 bases at V and 5 bases at J, with 16 bases in the middle. The CDR3 spans 15 residues. Using immunoSEQ multiplex PCR, the repertoire was profiled, and TCRdb retains in-frame clones only, with some absent. Among roughly 80,000 clones listed, roughly 88% were seen once. Sequenced sample: peripheral blood. The TCR sequence derives from a man aged 50 to 60 with active COVID-19. This chain connects TRBV18 to TRBJ2-3, with a weak D call TRBD1 (6 bases). This CDR3 is CASSLVGAGEDTQYF. CDR3 sequence (DNA): TGTGCCAGCTCACTTGTGGGGGCAGGCGAAGATACGCAGTATTTT.